This T cell receptor (beta chain) is from a study of OX40 agonist ivuxolimab in advanced cancers. For the study at large: A diagnosis of hepatocellular carcinoma, melanoma, renal cell or head and neck cancer was present in dose-escalation patients. Overall study findings and caveats: Patients with a partial response at 0.1-3.0 mg/kg had among the lowest clonal expansion. Still undetermined is the antigen specificity of the expanded peripheral T cells.

To note about this clone: What it recognizes is unknown.

The CDR3 sequence is 15 residues long. CDR1 SGHRS and CDR2 YFSETQ come from the germline V gene. V was cut by 1 base and J by 0 bases, with 7 bases left in between. Using immunoSEQ multiplex PCR, the repertoire was profiled, and TCRdb retains in-frame clones only, with some absent. The table has roughly 71,000 clones, less than 85% seen once; the top ten hold under 0.9%. The sample was CD4+ or CD8+ T cells sorted from blood, taken in a trial of the OX40 agonist ivuxolimab. V is TRBV5-1 and J is TRBJ2-2; D unresolved. This receptor was identified in an adult with an advanced solid tumor such as melanoma, head and neck, liver or kidney cancer. This CDR3 is CASSLNGPNTGELFF. CDR3 coding DNA: TGCGCCAGCAGCTTGAACGGGCCGAACACCGGGGAGCTGTTTTTT.